One sample yielded the 29 T cell receptor beta chains listed below, sequenced in a study of PD-L1 blockade in urothelial cancer. Some clones are missing from TCRdb's copy, which holds only in-frame ones; the method was immunoSEQ multiplex PCR. The data hold about 24,000 clones, with roughly nine tenths observed a single time. The sequencing here drew on PBMCs, taken around atezolizumab (anti-PD-L1) treatment. The receptors come from a man aged 50 to 60 with urothelial cancer.

This clone was found a few times. The chain employs TRBV27 and TRBJ2-3; perhaps TRBD2 as D (6 bases). This CDR3 region has 13 residues. Deletions cut 8 bases from V and 7 bases from J, with 16 bases between. Germline CDR1 reads MNHEY; CDR2 reads SMNVEV (reference sequence). This CDR3 reads CASAGTPVHTQYF. In DNA form, the CDR3 reads TGTGCCAGCGCGGGGACCCCTGTTCATACGCAGTATTTT.

The gene calls are TRBV11-2 and TRBJ2-5; the D gene is possibly TRBD1 (8 bases). This CDR3 is 17 amino acids long. Per the germline V gene, CDR1 is SGHAT and CDR2 is FQNNGV. V was cut by 1 base and J by 2 bases, with 17 bases left in between. The CDR3 DNA follows: TGTGCCAGCAGCTTAGGTACACAGGGGGGGGCACAAGAGACCCAGTACTTC. This sequence encodes CASSLGTQGGAQETQYF.

V and J are TRBV18 and TRBJ1-4; maybe TRBD1 (5 bases). Germline CDR1 and CDR2: KGHSH and LQKENI. This CDR3 has 15 amino acids. V was cut by 3 bases and J by 3 bases, with 11 bases left in between. The CDR3 region is CASSPDTGANEKLFF. The CDR3, as DNA: TGTGCCAGCTCACCTGATACGGGGGCTAATGAAAAACTGTTTTTT.

The V and J genes are TRBV5-1 and TRBJ1-1; D possibly corresponds to TRBD1 (6 bases). V was trimmed by 4 bases and J by 1 base, leaving 11 bases between them. This CDR3 is built from 14 residues. The V gene's germline CDR1 is SGHRS and CDR2 YFSETQ. CDR3 in DNA: TGCGCCAGCAGCGTCAGGACAGAGAACACTGAAGCTTTCTTT. Protein: CASSVRTENTEAFF.

The V call is TRBV5-1, the J call TRBJ2-7, with 9 positions matching TRBD2. The CDR3 totals 16 residues. Germline V gene lookup returns CDR1 SGHRS and CDR2 YFSETQ. Trimming took 4 bases from V and 2 from J; bases not matched to a gene: 10. CDR3 DNA: TGCGCCAGCAGCCGACAGCCTCCTAGCGGGACCTACGAGCAGTACTTC. Amino acid sequence: CASSRQPPSGTYEQYF.

The CDR3 bases are TGTGCCAGCAGTGCCCACTGGGGGCGGGAGGTTTCCTACGAGCAGTACTTC. Protein sequence: CASSAHWGREVSYEQYF. This rearrangement joins TRBV28 to TRBJ2-7; 8 positions match TRBD2. Germline CDR1 reads MDHEN; CDR2 reads SYDVKM. Trimming removed 5 bases from V and 1 base from J; junction bases left unmatched: 13. The CDR3 has 17 residues.

The table lists this clone with a few counts. The genes are TRBV7-9 and TRBJ1-1, with TRBD1 matching 7 bases. The CDR3 is 15 residues long. With 6 bases clipped from V and 5 bases from J, the junction kept 12 bases outside the gene matches. Germline-derived CDR1 and CDR2 are SEHNR and FQNEAQ (reference sequence). CDR3 nucleotide sequence: TGTGCCAGCAGACCTCGACAGGGAAAACATACTGAAGCTTTCTTT. Translated: CASRPRQGKHTEAFF. Supplemented by reference TRBV7-9 and TRBJ1-1, the full variable domain reads DTGVSQNPRHKITKRGQNVTFRCDPISEHNRLYWYRQTLGQGPEFLTYFQNEAQLEKSRLLSDRFSAERPKGSFSTLEIQRTEQGDSAMYLCASRPRQGKHTEAFFGQGTRLTVV.

The chain uses TRBV27 and TRBJ1-1; 7 bases line up with TRBD1. Looked up from germline, CDR1 is MNHEY and CDR2 is SMNVEV (reference sequence). The V and J ends lost 2 bases and 3 bases, in that order; junction bases with no gene match: 3. The CDR3 covers 14 residues. The CDR3, as DNA: TGTGCCAGCAGTTTACTGAGGGGGCACACTGAAGCTTTCTTT. Protein product: CASSLLRGHTEAFF.

This chain joins TRBV15 and TRBJ2-6; D is unresolved. Trimming pared 1 base from V and 0 bases from J, leaving 10 bases between. The CDR3 has 17 amino acids. CDR1 and CDR2 from the germline V gene are LNHNV and YYDKDF (reference sequence). The CDR3 bases are TGTGCCACCAGCAGAGTGTCGGGTATCTCTGGGGCCAACGTCCTGACTTTC. Translating gives CATSRVSGISGANVLTF.

The chain joins TRBV5-4 to TRBJ1-1; 10 bases line up with TRBD1. V trimming: 3 bases; J trimming: 7 bases; junction bases outside the gene matches: 0. The CDR3 contains 12 residues. The germline V gene encodes CDR1 SGHNT and CDR2 YYREEE (reference sequence). The CDR3 bases are TGTGCCAGCAGCTGGGACAGGGGTGAAGCTTTCTTT. This codes for CASSWDRGEAFF.

The V and J genes are TRBV27 and TRBJ1-5, with D possibly matching TRBD1 (6 bases). CDR3 length equals 12 residues. Germline V gene data show CDR1 as MNHEY and CDR2 as SMNVEV (reference sequence). The V gene lost 5 bases and the J gene lost 9 bases, with 11 bases spanning the gap. The chain's CDR3 is CASSVRGGPQHF. CDR3 nucleotides: TGTGCCAGCAGTGTTAGAGGGGGGCCCCAGCATTTT.

The CDR3 DNA sequence: TGTGCCAGCAGCTTAAGGGGCAAGGGGAACTCCTACAATGAGCAGTTCTTC. It translates to CASSLRGKGNSYNEQFF. V is TRBV7-8 and J is TRBJ2-1, with D perhaps matching TRBD1 (5 bases). Trimming pared 2 bases from V and 0 bases from J, leaving 14 bases between. Germline assignment: CDR1 SGHVS and CDR2 FQNEAQ. The CDR3 has 17 residues.

The chain carries TRBV9 and TRBJ1-3, with TRBD1 matching over 8 bases. The CDR3 totals 16 residues. V shed 3 bases, J shed 2 bases, and the junction held 7 bases outside the gene matches. Germline V lookup: CDR1 SGDLS, CDR2 YYNGEE. The CDR3 loop reads CASSDLDRGAGNTIYF. The CDR3 region has the DNA TGTGCCAGCAGCGACTTAGACAGGGGCGCTGGAAACACCATATATTTT.

The rearrangement links TRBV7-9 to TRBJ2-7, with D maybe TRBD2 (5 bases). Trimming took off 4 bases at V and 2 bases at J, with 15 bases between the two ends. Germline lookup yields CDR1 SEHNR and CDR2 FQNEAQ (reference sequence). The CDR3 consists of 15 residues. The CDR3 loop is CASSSSSEGTYEQYF. In DNA form, the CDR3 reads TGTGCCAGCAGCTCCTCCAGTGAGGGCACCTACGAGCAGTACTTC.

This clone was counted a single time. The CDR3 nucleotides read TGTGCCAGCAGTTTACAGGGGGATGGCTACACCTTC. It translates to CASSLQGDGYTF. This sequence joins TRBV27 and TRBJ1-2; TRBD1 matches at 7 bases. The V gene end was trimmed by 2 bases and the J gene end by 6 bases; junction bases not matched to a gene: 0. The CDR3 covers 12 residues. CDR1 is MNHEY, CDR2 SMNVEV, per germline (reference sequence).

V and J are TRBV25-1 and TRBJ2-7, with TRBD1 matching over 9 bases. Germline assignment: CDR1 MGHDK and CDR2 SYGVNS. V trimming: 0 bases; J trimming: 6 bases; junction bases outside the gene matches: 9. This CDR3 spans 16 amino acids. The CDR3 loop is CASSEYSGTGSIEQYF. The CDR3 DNA follows: TGTGCCAGCAGTGAATATTCCGGGACAGGGTCGATCGAGCAGTACTTC.

The V gene is TRBV4-1, the J gene TRBJ2-3; 7 bases fit TRBD2. From germline, CDR1 is MGHRA and CDR2 YSYEKL. Trimming at V came to 0 bases and at J to 3 bases, leaving 9 bases not matched to a gene. The CDR3 has 17 residues. As DNA, the CDR3 is TGCGCCAGCAGCCAAGACCCGACTAGCCAGTGGACAGATACGCAGTATTTT. It encodes CASSQDPTSQWTDTQYF.

The chain carries TRBV7-2 and TRBJ2-1; 12 positions agree with TRBD1. J was trimmed by 7 bases and V by 2 bases; bases with no gene match: 9. The length of the CDR3 is 17 residues. The germline V gene encodes CDR1 SGHTA and CDR2 FQGNSA. CDR3: CASSLRWGDRGQNEQFF. In nucleotides, the CDR3 is TGTGCCAGCAGCTTACGGTGGGGGGACAGGGGGCAGAATGAGCAGTTCTTC.

The chain joins TRBV27 to TRBJ2-7, with 12 bases fitting TRBD2. Germline assignment: CDR1 MNHEY and CDR2 SMNVEV (reference sequence). J lost 5 bases, V lost 5 bases, and 10 bases had no gene match. The CDR3 contains 16 residues. The CDR3: CASSQVSSGRVNEQYF. In DNA, the CDR3 is TGTGCCAGCAGTCAGGTGTCTAGCGGGAGGGTAAACGAGCAGTACTTC.

V and J are TRBV11-2 and TRBJ2-2; 14 bases match TRBD2. CDR3 length equals 18 residues. CDR1 is SGHAT, CDR2 FQNNGV, per germline. V gave up 4 bases and J gave up 1 base; unmatched junction bases: 5. The CDR3 sequence is CASSSRTSGRKNTGELFF. In DNA, the CDR3 is TGTGCCAGCAGCTCGAGGACTAGCGGGAGGAAGAACACCGGGGAGCTGTTTTTT.

V usage is TRBV27 and J usage is TRBJ2-7; 13 positions agree with TRBD2. J lost 2 bases, V lost 4 bases, and 2 bases had no gene match. The CDR3 runs 15 residues. Germline CDR1 and CDR2: MNHEY and SMNVEV (reference sequence). The CDR3 loop reads CASSWGLAGPYEQYF. CDR3 sequence (DNA): TGTGCCAGCAGTTGGGGACTAGCGGGGCCCTACGAGCAGTACTTC.

The V and J genes are TRBV11-2 and TRBJ2-3; 11 nucleotides match TRBD2. The junction had 9 bases not matched to a gene; V was cut back by 7 bases and J by 3 bases. CDR1 and CDR2 from the germline V gene are SGHAT and FQNNGV. CDR3 length: 16 amino acids. CDR3 nucleotide sequence: TGTGCCAGCACCACCCCTAGCGGGAGGTATACAGATACGCAGTATTTT. This codes for CASTTPSGRYTDTQYF.

The rearrangement links TRBV4-2 to TRBJ2-1; 10 bases are shared with TRBD2. Per the germline V gene, CDR1 is LGHNA and CDR2 is YNFKEQ. This CDR3 comprises 20 residues. Trimming took 0 bases from V and 0 from J; bases not matched to a gene: 11. This CDR3 reads CASSQDFGSGGISSYNEQFF. The CDR3, as DNA: TGTGCCAGCAGCCAAGATTTCGGTAGCGGGGGGATAAGCTCCTACAATGAGCAGTTCTTC.

The gene calls are TRBV9 and TRBJ2-5; 11 bases fit TRBD1. Germline CDR1 SGDLS, CDR2 YYNGEE. V shed 3 bases and J 1 base; nucleotides not matched to a gene: 5. This CDR3 has 16 amino acids. The CDR3 spells CASSARDRGSQETQYF. The CDR3 DNA sequence: TGTGCCAGCAGCGCGAGGGACAGGGGGTCCCAAGAGACCCAGTACTTC.

The chain links TRBV6-1 to TRBJ1-1; D might be TRBD1 (5 bases). This CDR3 is built from 14 residues. Trimming took off 4 bases at V and 2 bases at J, with 11 bases between the two ends. From germline, CDR1 is MNHNS and CDR2 SASEGT. DNA for the CDR3: TGTGCCAGCAGTGCAGTGACAGCCAACACTGAAGCTTTCTTT. Its translation is CASSAVTANTEAFF.

The chain employs TRBV28 and TRBJ1-2; possibly TRBD1 for D (6 bases). The V gene lost 2 bases and the J gene lost 0 bases, with 10 bases spanning the gap. The CDR3 loop spans 15 amino acids. The germline V gene has CDR1 MDHEN and CDR2 SYDVKM. The CDR3 region is CASSLTGLANYGYTF. CDR3 bases: TGTGCCAGCAGTTTAACAGGGTTAGCTAACTATGGCTACACCTTC.

This chain connects TRBV4-3 to TRBJ2-7; 8 bases align to TRBD2. Germline trimming cut 0 bases from V and 6 bases from J; bases unmatched to any gene: 10. The V gene's germline CDR1 is LGHNA and CDR2 YSLEER. The CDR3 is 16 residues long. The CDR3 region is CASSQDSSGRRGEQYF. CDR3 sequence (DNA): TGCGCCAGCAGCCAAGATTCCAGCGGGAGAAGAGGCGAGCAGTACTTC.

This clone rates as medium-sized (0.01 to 0.1%). The rearrangement links TRBV13 to TRBJ2-1, with D perhaps TRBD2 (5 bases). This CDR3 has 13 amino acids. Germline loops: CDR1 PRHDT, CDR2 FYEKMQ (reference sequence). V was shortened by 5 bases and J by 5 bases, with 10 bases between the two germline ends. CDR3 sequence (DNA): TGTGCCAGCAGCACGGCACTAGACAATGAGCAGTTCTTC. Its translation: CASSTALDNEQFF.

In regard to this clone: One junction end does not reproduce the germline sequence, and a read error may be involved. The chain recombines TRBV18 with TRBJ1-6, with 7 bases aligning to TRBD1. Germline CDR1 and CDR2: KGHSH and LQKENI. The CDR3 is 17 amino acids. DNA of the CDR3: TGTGCCAGCTCACCACCCAAACAGGGGATCTATGATTCACCCCTCCACTTT. Protein sequence: CASSPPKQGIYDSPLHF.